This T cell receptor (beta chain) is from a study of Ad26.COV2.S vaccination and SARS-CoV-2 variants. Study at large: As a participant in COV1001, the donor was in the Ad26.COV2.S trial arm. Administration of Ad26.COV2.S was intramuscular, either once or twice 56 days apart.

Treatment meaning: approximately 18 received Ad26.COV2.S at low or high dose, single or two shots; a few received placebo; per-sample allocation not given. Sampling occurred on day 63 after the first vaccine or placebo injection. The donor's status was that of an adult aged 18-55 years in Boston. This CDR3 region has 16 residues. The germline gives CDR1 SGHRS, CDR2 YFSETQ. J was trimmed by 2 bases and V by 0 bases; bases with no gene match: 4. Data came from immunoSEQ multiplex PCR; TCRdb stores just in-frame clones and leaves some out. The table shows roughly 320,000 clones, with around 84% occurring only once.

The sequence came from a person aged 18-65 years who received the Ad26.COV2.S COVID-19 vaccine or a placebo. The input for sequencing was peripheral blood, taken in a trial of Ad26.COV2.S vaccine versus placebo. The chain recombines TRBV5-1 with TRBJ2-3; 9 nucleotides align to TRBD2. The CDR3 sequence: CASSLERGAATDTQYF. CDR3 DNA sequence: TGCGCCAGCAGCTTGGAGCGGGGGGCCGCCACAGATACGCAGTATTTT. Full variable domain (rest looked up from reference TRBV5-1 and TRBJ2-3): KAGVTQTPRYLIKTRGQQVTLSCSPISGHRSVSWYQQTPGQGLQFLFEYFSETQRNKGNFPGRFSGRQFSNSRSEMNVSTLELGDSALYLCASSLERGAATDTQYFGPGTRLTVL.